What follows are 2 T cell receptor beta chains derived from one specimen sequenced in a study of cytomegalovirus exposure and HLA in healthy donors. PCR primers comprised 60 Vbeta and 13 Jbeta primers. The protocol was immunoSEQ multiplex PCR, while the TCRdb copy is restricted to in-frame clones and leaves out a portion. The table includes 110,000 or so clones, about four fifths detected once. Sample: PBMCs. The source is a woman between 18 and 29 years old in good health and CMV-seronegative.

This clone was seen a handful of times. The chain links TRBV4-3 to TRBJ1-1, with a tentative D call TRBD1 (6 bases). The CDR3 extends over 16 amino acids. The V end lost 5 bases, the J end lost 3 bases, and 19 bases lay between the germline ends. The germline gives CDR1 LGHNA, CDR2 YSLEER. This CDR3 is CASSSIVQGWDTEAFF. The CDR3 DNA sequence: TGCGCCAGCAGCTCAATTGTACAGGGCTGGGACACTGAAGCTTTCTTT.

CDR3 sequence reads: CASSLGTTPTPLHF. The CDR3 nucleotides read TGTGCCAGCAGCCTAGGGACAACACCTACACCCCTCCACTTT. The V gene is TRBV6-5, the J gene TRBJ1-6; TRBD1 might be the D (6 bases). CDR1 and CDR2 (germline): MNHEY, SVGAGI. The CDR3 covers 14 residues. V was shortened by 6 bases and J by 11 bases, with 17 bases between the two germline ends.